The next 4 T cell receptor beta chains were all read from a single sample in a study of CXCR3-negative and CXCR3-positive naive CD8 T cells. The TRB libraries of cDNA were built by UMI-labeled 5' RACE. TCRdb re-called the 5' RACE reads; every CDR3 protein appears as one record, without DNA. There are around 60,000 distinct CDR3 sequences in the sample, with around 0.8% held by the top ten. Study results and limitations: CXCR3-expressing naive cells carried TRB CDR3s more hydrophobic than those of CXCR3-negative naive cells.

The antigens for these receptors are not known. The sample was naive CXCR3+ CD8+ T cells from blood. The subset denotes: CD45RO-CCR7+CD27+CD95- naive CD8+ T cells expressing CXCR3 (TNR3+). These receptors all come from a human donor in good health. Some clones in this sample may be carry-over from other donors' samples.

J is TRBJ2-7 and V is TRBV27. Germline V gene lookup returns CDR1 MNHEY and CDR2 SMNVEV (reference sequence). The CDR3 contains 11 residues. CDR3 sequence: CASRTSYEQYF.

V is TRBV5-1 and J is TRBJ2-7; TCRdb gives TRBD1 as the D gene, but with no DNA this cannot be confirmed. The germline gives CDR1 SGHRS, CDR2 YFSETQ. This CDR3 is 15 amino acids long. The CDR3 sequence is CASSRPDSNSYEQYF.

The chain joins TRBV27 to TRBJ1-2; TCRdb outputs TRBD1, but without DNA this stays unchecked. This CDR3 spans 15 amino acids. Germline V CDR1 and CDR2: MNHEY, SMNVEV (reference sequence). The chain's CDR3 is CASRDDMRGGDGYTF.

The chain carries TRBV12-3 or TRBV12-4 and TRBJ1-2; TCRdb's D call, TRBD1, is unchecked because there is no DNA. CDR3 size: 14 residues. CDR3 region: CASTPSGPNYGYTF.